This passage covers 2 T cell receptor beta chains from one sample sequenced in a study of brain T cells in children with intractable seizures. Time point here: blood from clinic visit 5 months post-surgery; TSC patient then seizure free. Sequenced by immunoSEQ multiplex PCR; TCRdb stores in-frame clones only, minus some. This table holds about 340,000 clones, over 90% found once. The material was peripheral blood, obtained about 5 months after surgery. These receptors came from a boy younger than two with tuberous sclerosis and intractable seizures.

The chain couples TRBV6-2 or TRBV6-3 to TRBJ2-2; a possible D gene is TRBD1 (5 bases). Trimming cost V 5 bases and J 5 bases, with 9 bases left between them. Germline assignment: CDR1 MNHEY and CDR2 SVGEGT. The CDR3 is 13 amino acids. In DNA form, the CDR3 reads TGTGCCAGCAGTCCCTCAGGGACCGGGGAGCTGTTTTTT. Its protein product is CASSPSGTGELFF.

The table lists this clone with a count of one. Other nucleotide sequences from this sample produce the same CDR3. The genes are TRBV28 and TRBJ1-2; D possibly corresponds to TRBD1 (6 bases). The CDR3 is 16 amino acids. The germline V and J ends were trimmed by 6 bases and 5 bases, with 22 bases remaining between them. Germline CDR1 and CDR2: MDHEN and SYDVKM. CDR3: CASSIYTDRRAYGYTF. The CDR3 DNA reads as TGTGCCAGCAGCATTTATACGGACAGAAGAGCATATGGCTACACCTTC.